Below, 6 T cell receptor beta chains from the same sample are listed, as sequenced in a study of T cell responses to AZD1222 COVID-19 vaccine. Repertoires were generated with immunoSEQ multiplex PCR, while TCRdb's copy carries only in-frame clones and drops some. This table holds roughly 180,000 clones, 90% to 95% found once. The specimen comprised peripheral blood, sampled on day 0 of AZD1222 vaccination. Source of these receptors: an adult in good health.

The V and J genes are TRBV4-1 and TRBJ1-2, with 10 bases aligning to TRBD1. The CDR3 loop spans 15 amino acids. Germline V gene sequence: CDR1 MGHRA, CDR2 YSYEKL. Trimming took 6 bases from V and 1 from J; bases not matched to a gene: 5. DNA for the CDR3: TGCGCCAGCAGGTCGACAGGGGGCCTTAACTATGGCTACACCTTC. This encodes CASRSTGGLNYGYTF.

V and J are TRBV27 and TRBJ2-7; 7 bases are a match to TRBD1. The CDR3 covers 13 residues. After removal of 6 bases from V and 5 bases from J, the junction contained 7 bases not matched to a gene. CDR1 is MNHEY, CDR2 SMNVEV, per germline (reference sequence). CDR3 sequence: CASRNRGGHEQYF. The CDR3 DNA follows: TGTGCCAGCAGGAACAGGGGCGGTCACGAGCAGTACTTC.

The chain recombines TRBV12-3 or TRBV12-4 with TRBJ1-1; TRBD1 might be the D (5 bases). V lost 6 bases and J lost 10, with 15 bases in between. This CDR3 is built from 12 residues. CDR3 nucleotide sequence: TGTGCCAGCAGCGATATCAGGGTCGGAGCTTTCTTT. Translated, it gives CASSDIRVGAFF.

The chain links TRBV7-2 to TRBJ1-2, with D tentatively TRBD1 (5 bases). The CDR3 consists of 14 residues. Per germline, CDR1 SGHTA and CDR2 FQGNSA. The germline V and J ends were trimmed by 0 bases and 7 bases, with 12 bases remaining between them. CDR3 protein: CASSLAGLDTGYTF. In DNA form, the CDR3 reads TGTGCCAGCAGCTTAGCGGGTCTGGACACTGGCTACACCTTC.

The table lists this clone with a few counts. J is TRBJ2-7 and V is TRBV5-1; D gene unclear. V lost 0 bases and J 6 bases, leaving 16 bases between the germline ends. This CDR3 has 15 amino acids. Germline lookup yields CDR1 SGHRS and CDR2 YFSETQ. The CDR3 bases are TGCGCCAGCAGCTTGGGGGCGACCCTAAGGAGCGAGCAGTACTTC. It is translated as CASSLGATLRSEQYF.

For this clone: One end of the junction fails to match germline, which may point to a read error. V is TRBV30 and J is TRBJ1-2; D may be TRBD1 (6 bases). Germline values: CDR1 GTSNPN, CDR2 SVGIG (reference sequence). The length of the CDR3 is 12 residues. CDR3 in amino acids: CASAAQGYVYTF. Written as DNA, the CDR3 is TGTGCCTCCGCGGCACAGGGTTATGTCTACACCTTC.